Listed here are 27 T cell receptor beta chains from one sample, sequenced in a study of cytomegalovirus exposure and HLA in healthy donors. The PCR contained 60 Vbeta and 13 Jbeta primers. TCRdb's copy holds only in-frame clones and misses some; the assay was immunoSEQ multiplex PCR. This sample yields 150,000 to 200,000 clones, of which approximately 84% are seen a single time; 6.5% to 8.5% belongs to the top ten. The sequenced sample was PBMCs. The receptor set was obtained from a woman between 40 and 55 years old in good health and CMV-seropositive.

Here the CDR3 reads CASSFSGNSYEQYF. The CDR3 nucleotides are TGCGCCAGCAGCTTTAGCGGGAACTCCTACGAGCAGTACTTC. This chain uses TRBV5-1 with TRBJ2-5, with 8 bases lining up with TRBD2. The end of the DNA fits TRBJ2-7 better, so the J call may be wrong. The CDR3 has 14 amino acids. Germline CDR1 is SGHRS and CDR2 is YFSETQ.

The chain couples TRBV6-1 to TRBJ2-2, with TRBD1 identical over 7 bases. Germline lookup yields CDR1 MNHNS and CDR2 SASEGT. CDR3 length: 15 residues. The V gene end was trimmed by 6 bases and the J gene end by 1 base; junction bases not matched to a gene: 5. In DNA, the CDR3 is TGTGCCAGCAGCCCGAGGGACAGGAACACCGGGGAGCTGTTTTTT. As protein: CASSPRDRNTGELFF.

This chain links TRBV7-2 with TRBJ2-2, with D uncertain. Trimming shortened V by 3 bases and J by 4 bases, and 12 bases separated the two germline ends. CDR1 is SGHTA, CDR2 FQGNSA, per germline. This CDR3 region has 15 residues. The CDR3 spells CASSFQSWSTGELFF. The DNA of the CDR3 is TGTGCCAGCAGCTTCCAAAGTTGGAGCACCGGGGAGCTGTTTTTT.

The chain uses TRBV7-9 and TRBJ2-3; 11 bases agree with TRBD2. The V gene's germline CDR1 is SEHNR and CDR2 FQNEAQ (reference sequence). The J segment lost 6 bases and the V segment lost 1 base, leaving 6 bases of the junction unmatched. CDR3 length equals 16 residues. The CDR3 region has the DNA TGTGCCAGCAGCTTAGTGACACTAGCGGGGGCGGATACGCAGTATTTT. Its translation: CASSLVTLAGADTQYF.

The chain couples TRBV4-3 to TRBJ2-7; the match to TRBD2 covers 13 bases. J lost 3 bases, V lost 5 bases, and 4 bases had no gene match. The CDR3 extends over 15 amino acids. The V gene's germline CDR1 is LGHNA and CDR2 YSLEER. The CDR3 DNA is TGCGCCAGCAGCTACGGACTAGCGGGGGACTACGAGCAGTACTTC. Amino acid sequence: CASSYGLAGDYEQYF.

The J gene is TRBJ1-1, the V gene TRBV5-8, with a weak D call TRBD1 (5 bases). The CDR3 length is 15 residues. Trimming removed 1 base at V and 1 base at J, with 11 bases between. Germline-derived CDR1 and CDR2 are SGHTS and YDEGEE. Written as DNA, the CDR3 is TGTGCCAGCAGCTTGTCGGGGGGAAGGAACACTGAAGCTTTCTTT. Its protein is CASSLSGGRNTEAFF.

The chain joins TRBV25-1 to TRBJ2-1, with a possible D match to TRBD1 (7 bases). This CDR3 spans 14 amino acids. Trimming pared 4 bases from V and 6 bases from J, leaving 13 bases between. Germline-derived CDR1 and CDR2 are MGHDK and SYGVNS. In DNA, the CDR3 is TGTGCCAGCAGTGCCAGGGGGGTTATCAATGAGCAGTTCTTC. Its protein is CASSARGVINEQFF.

The gene calls are TRBV30 and TRBJ2-1; D is possibly TRBD1 (6 bases). The CDR3 has 16 residues. The V and J ends lost 0 bases and 3 bases respectively, with 15 bases between them. Germline CDR1 and CDR2: GTSNPN and SVGIG (reference sequence). CDR3 nucleotides: TGTGCCTGGAGTGTATCTGTGCAGGGGTTCTACAATGAGCAGTTCTTC. Its protein is CAWSVSVQGFYNEQFF.

The CDR3 sequence is CASSRGTYEQYF. The CDR3 nucleotides are TGTGCCAGCAGCCGAGGTACCTACGAGCAGTACTTC. The rearrangement links TRBV7-9 to TRBJ2-7; D remains ambiguous. The CDR3 runs 12 residues. The germline V gene encodes CDR1 SEHNR and CDR2 FQNEAQ (reference sequence). Trimming took 5 bases from V and 2 from J, leaving 7 bases between them.

The chain joins TRBV7-9 to TRBJ2-1, with D possibly being TRBD2 (6 bases). The CDR3 sequence is 13 residues long. V was pared by 3 bases and J by 7 bases, with 10 bases between. Germline V gene lookup returns CDR1 SEHNR and CDR2 FQNEAQ (reference sequence). CDR3 in amino acids: CASSFSGGNEQFF. The CDR3, as DNA: TGTGCCAGCAGCTTCAGTGGGGGGAATGAGCAGTTCTTC.

The CDR3 is CASSIAGEHTDTQYF. CDR3 bases: TGTGCCAGCAGTATAGCGGGGGAGCACACAGATACGCAGTATTTT. V gene TRBV2 combines with J gene TRBJ2-3; 9 bases line up with TRBD2. Germline trimming cut 5 bases from V and 2 bases from J; bases unmatched to any gene: 5. The CDR3 has 15 amino acids. Germline V CDR1 and CDR2: SNHLY, FYNNEI.

This chain uses TRBV10-3 with TRBJ1-1, with D perhaps matching TRBD1 (6 bases). There are 14 residues in the CDR3. Germline V gene lookup returns CDR1 ENHRY and CDR2 SYGVKD. V shed 6 bases and J shed 3 bases, with 14 bases lying between them. The CDR3 region has the DNA TGTGCCATCAGGGACAGCTCGAGGGACACTGAAGCTTTCTTT. Encoded protein: CAIRDSSRDTEAFF.

This clone showed up just a few times. The V and J genes are TRBV27 and TRBJ2-2, with a possible D match to TRBD1 (6 bases). CDR3 length equals 15 residues. V lost 7 bases to trimming and J lost 5 bases, with 17 bases between them. CDR1 MNHEY and CDR2 SMNVEV come from the germline V gene (reference sequence). CDR3 region: CASKDRPGLTGELFF. The CDR3, as DNA: TGTGCCAGCAAGGACAGACCAGGGCTAACCGGGGAGCTGTTTTTT.

The V and J genes are TRBV5-4 and TRBJ2-5, with D perhaps TRBD2 (6 bases). Germline loops: CDR1 SGHNT, CDR2 YYREEE (reference sequence). V was cut by 2 bases and J by 5 bases, with 10 bases left in between. The CDR3 length is 13 residues. This CDR3 is CASSFPSGETQYF. CDR3 bases: TGTGCCAGCAGCTTCCCAAGCGGGGAGACCCAGTACTTC. Together with reference TRBV5-4 and TRBJ2-5, the CDR3 gives the full variable domain: ETGVTQSPTHLIKTRGQQVTLRCSSQSGHNTVSWYQQALGQGPQFIFQYYREEENGRGNFPPRFSGLQFPNYSSELNVNALELDDSALYLCASSFPSGETQYFGPGTRLLVL.

The chain has TRBV25-1 and TRBJ2-7; no reliable D call. CDR1 and CDR2 from the germline V gene are MGHDK and SYGVNS. Deletions cut 2 bases from V and 5 bases from J, with 10 bases between. The CDR3 loop spans 13 amino acids. In DNA, the CDR3 is TGTGCCAGCAGTGAAGCCGGGTCCCACGAGCAGTACTTC. Protein product: CASSEAGSHEQYF.

This chain connects TRBV2 to TRBJ2-6; maybe TRBD1 (6 bases). Germline V CDR1 and CDR2: SNHLY, FYNNEI. This CDR3 is built from 17 residues. V lost 3 bases and J 1 base, leaving 13 bases between the germline ends. CDR3: CASSDATGASGANVLTF. The CDR3, as DNA: TGTGCCAGCAGTGACGCGACAGGTGCTTCTGGGGCCAACGTCCTGACTTTC.

The J gene is TRBJ2-2, the V gene TRBV18; no definite D call. Trimming shortened V by 3 bases and J by 4 bases, and 9 bases separated the two germline ends. CDR3 length equals 14 residues. CDR1 is KGHSH and CDR2 is LQKENI in the germline V gene. As DNA, the CDR3 is TGTGCCAGCTCACCTGGTACAGCCACCGGGGAGCTGTTTTTT. Translated, it gives CASSPGTATGELFF.

This clone came up a few times. The J gene is TRBJ2-5, the V gene TRBV4-1; 9 bases are a match to TRBD2. V lost 1 base to trimming and J lost 2 bases; unmatched junction nucleotides: 8. The CDR3 has 17 amino acids. CDR1 and CDR2 from the germline V gene are MGHRA and YSYEKL. The CDR3 sequence is CASSQGKAGGFQETQYF. The DNA for the CDR3 is TGCGCCAGCAGCCAAGGAAAAGCGGGGGGTTTTCAAGAGACCCAGTACTTC.

The chain combines TRBV5-4 with TRBJ2-3, with 9 bases identical to TRBD2. The V gene's germline CDR1 is SGHNT and CDR2 YYREEE (reference sequence). This CDR3 comprises 15 residues. The V and J ends lost 0 bases and 8 bases, in that order; junction bases with no gene match: 7. The CDR3: CASSLEDSGGGTQYF. The CDR3 nucleotides read TGTGCCAGCAGCTTGGAGGATAGCGGGGGAGGTACGCAGTATTTT.

This clone was detected a few times. The rearrangement joins TRBV13 to TRBJ2-1; 8 nucleotides match TRBD1. CDR3 length: 15 amino acids. Germline V gene lookup returns CDR1 PRHDT and CDR2 FYEKMQ (reference sequence). The V segment lost 5 bases and the J segment 8 bases; nucleotides outside the gene matches: 11. CDR3 in DNA: TGTGCCAGCAGCCAAACCGGGACAGGCGGCGATGAGCAGTTCTTC. Protein: CASSQTGTGGDEQFF.

This rearrangement joins TRBV7-8 to TRBJ2-5; 8 nucleotides align to TRBD2. Matching the DNA end better, TRBJ2-7 makes the J call doubtful. CDR3 length: 16 amino acids. The germline gives CDR1 SGHVS, CDR2 FQNEAQ. The CDR3: CASSLASGTRMHEQYF. As DNA, the CDR3 is TGTGCCAGCAGCTTAGCGAGTGGGACTAGGATGCACGAGCAGTACTTC.

This chain joins TRBV18 and TRBJ1-2, with a possible D match to TRBD1 (5 bases). The germline V gene has CDR1 KGHSH and CDR2 LQKENI. V shed 2 bases and J shed 7 bases, with 11 bases lying between them. CDR3 size: 13 residues. The CDR3 loop reads CASSPDQGLGYTF. The CDR3 DNA is TGTGCCAGCTCACCAGATCAGGGACTTGGCTACACCTTC.

The chain has TRBV28 and TRBJ1-1; D perhaps matches TRBD1 (5 bases). The germline CDR1 and CDR2 sequences are MDHEN and SYDVKM. Trimming shortened V by 6 bases and J by 12 bases, and 23 bases separated the two germline ends. The CDR3 extends over 14 amino acids. The CDR3: CASRGDLTGRGTFF. CDR3 DNA sequence: TGTGCCAGCAGAGGGGACTTGACGGGGAGGGGAACTTTCTTT.

V gene TRBV27 combines with J gene TRBJ1-6; D ambiguous. The CDR3 consists of 12 residues. Germline V gene data show CDR1 as MNHEY and CDR2 as SMNVEV (reference sequence). V was cut by 3 bases and J by 8 bases, with 5 bases left in between. CDR3 residues: CASSFRDSPLHF. The CDR3 DNA sequence: TGTGCCAGCAGTTTTCGGGATTCACCCCTCCACTTT.

The V call is TRBV6-5, the J call TRBJ2-5, with 8 positions matching TRBD1. The J call is doubtful: the DNA matches TRBJ2-7 better. The CDR3 covers 16 residues. Germline V gives CDR1 MNHEY, CDR2 SVGAGI. The CDR3: CASSYSRTGSSYEQYF. The CDR3 DNA is TGTGCCAGCAGTTACTCGAGGACAGGGTCATCCTACGAGCAGTACTTC.

The chain carries TRBV28 and TRBJ1-2, with D unclear. CDR3 length: 13 amino acids. Trimming shortened V by 2 bases and J by 4 bases, and 8 bases separated the two germline ends. Germline V CDR1 and CDR2: MDHEN, SYDVKM. For the CDR3, the DNA is TGTGCCAGCAGTTTACCGGGTGTCTATGGCTACACCTTC. Residues: CASSLPGVYGYTF.

As for this clone: An end of the junction does not agree with germline; a read error may underlie this. CDR3 protein: CASSVRGLPYSEDF. CDR3 in DNA: TGTGCCAGCAGCGTCCGTGGATTGCCGTACTCAGAGGATTTC. The rearrangement links TRBV5-4 to TRBJ1-2, with unresolved D. Germline CDR1 and CDR2: SGHNT and YYREEE (reference sequence). CDR3 length: 14 amino acids.